Listed here are 10 T cell receptor beta chains from one sample, sequenced in a study of control samples from healthy donors and cancer patients (dated by TCRdb to about 2020). Libraries were built with the immunoSEQ multiplex PCR assay. Entries here come from immuneACCESS through TCRdb and include only in-frame sequences with V and J called. Some clones fail to appear in such tables; in the studies checked, an unresolved V gene covers under half of the shortfall, and the cause of the remainder is unknown. Across this sample there are over 100,000 clones, with 75% to 95% seen only once. The ten largest clones add up to more than 3.5% of the sample. Sample: blood. These receptor sequences come from a human donor in good health. The donor label of this sample is uncertain.

The CDR3 DNA is TGTGCCAGCAGTGACCTTGGGCCAAGGGATTCACCCCTCCACTTT. It encodes CASSDLGPRDSPLHF. The rearrangement joins TRBV6-1 to TRBJ1-6; D unclear. CDR1 is MNHNS, CDR2 SASEGT, per germline. Between the trimmed V and J ends, which lost 3 bases and 8 bases, there was a span of 14 bases. CDR3 size: 15 residues.

V and J are TRBV3-1 (or the pseudogene TRBV3-2) and TRBJ1-1; D not certain. Germline V CDR1 and CDR2: LGHDT, YNNKEL (reference sequence). CDR3 length equals 15 residues. The V and J ends lost 1 base and 1 base respectively, with 10 bases between them. The CDR3: CASSQAPGGNTEAFF. The CDR3 nucleotides read TGTGCCAGCAGCCAAGCACCAGGCGGGAACACTGAAGCTTTCTTT.

The rearrangement joins TRBV28 to TRBJ1-5; 8 nucleotides match TRBD1. The length of the CDR3 is 15 residues. The V and J ends lost 7 bases and 1 base, in that order; junction bases with no gene match: 6. Germline-derived CDR1 and CDR2 are MDHEN and SYDVKM. The CDR3 DNA follows: TGTGCCAGCACCTCGGGACAGGTCAGCAATCAGCCCCAGCATTTT. This encodes CASTSGQVSNQPQHF.

The chain employs TRBV21-1 and TRBJ1-1. TRBV21-1 represents a pseudogene. This CDR3 contains 17 residues. CDR3: CASSKLYGGGMNTEAFF. The CDR3 nucleotides are TGTGCCAGCAGCAAATTGTACGGGGGGGGCATGAACACTGAAGCTTTCTTT.

This clone was seen more than once but under ten times. V gene TRBV10-1 combines with J gene TRBJ2-7; no clear D gene. Trimming removed 9 bases at V and 3 bases at J, with 6 bases between. Germline lookup yields CDR1 WNHNN and CDR2 SYGVQD (reference sequence). The length of the CDR3 is 10 residues. The DNA for the CDR3 is TGCGCCAGTCTATACTACGAGCAGTACTTC. Translating it yields CASLYYEQYF.

This rearrangement joins TRBV10-2 to TRBJ1-2; 10 positions match TRBD1. V shed 0 bases and J 4 bases; nucleotides not matched to a gene: 5. Germline lookup yields CDR1 WSHSY and CDR2 SAAADI. The CDR3 loop spans 16 amino acids. The CDR3 region is CASSESRQGAGYGYTF. CDR3 bases: TGCGCCAGCAGTGAGTCAAGACAGGGGGCAGGCTATGGCTACACCTTC.

This clone has a single count. The chain combines TRBV19 with TRBJ2-6; D call uncertain. V shed 10 bases and J shed 0 bases, with 19 bases lying between them. The CDR3 contains 17 residues. Germline CDR1 LNHDA, CDR2 SQIVND (reference sequence). CDR3 in amino acids: CATTLDGENSGANVLTF. CDR3 in DNA: TGTGCCACTACCCTGGACGGCGAGAACTCTGGGGCCAACGTCCTGACTTTC.

In this sample, this clone turned up a few times. The chain is built from TRBV18 and TRBJ1-5; D is unclear. This CDR3 comprises 13 residues. CDR1 and CDR2 from the germline V gene are KGHSH and LQKENI. The V and J ends lost 2 bases and 5 bases respectively, with 7 bases between them. The CDR3 region has the DNA TGTGCCAGCTCACCAGGGAAGGATCAGCCCCAGCATTTT. Translated, it gives CASSPGKDQPQHF.

In its sample, this clone was seen a few times. This chain joins TRBV19 and TRBJ1-5, with D tentatively TRBD1 (6 bases). Trimming removed 0 bases at V and 0 bases at J, with 15 bases between. Germline CDR1 reads LNHDA; CDR2 reads SQIVND (reference sequence). This CDR3 is 18 amino acids long. CDR3 sequence: CASSIDWAKGDSNQPQHF. The CDR3 DNA reads TGTGCCAGTAGTATAGATTGGGCAAAGGGGGATAGCAATCAGCCCCAGCATTTT.

The chain's CDR3 is CASSTDRGLQPQHF. The CDR3, as DNA: TGTGCCAGCAGCACGGACAGGGGGTTACAGCCCCAGCATTTT. The chain couples TRBV2 to TRBJ1-5; 10 bases are a match to TRBD1. V dropped 6 bases and J dropped 7; count of bases not matched to a gene: 6. CDR1 is SNHLY, CDR2 FYNNEI, per germline. The length of the CDR3 is 14 residues.